This TCR beta chain appears in the sequencing data of a study of vaccination and CD4 T cells after COVID-19. Treatment here: approximately 10-day PBMC culture with coronavirus spike peptide pools or control peptides (ViraFEST assay). Oncomine TCR Beta short-read sequencing was applied to DNA from cultured CD4+ T cells. MiXCR was run by TCRdb on the PCR reads, yielding one entry per CDR3 protein. The sample has about 14,000 distinct CDR3 sequences, about 29% seen once; the top ten hold roughly a fifth. The germline V gene encodes CDR1 DFQATT and CDR2 SNEGSKA (reference sequence). The CDR3 has 14 residues. The V and J ends lost 0 bases and 8 bases respectively, with 13 bases between them. This clonotype occurred a few times. Its target is not known.

Source material: cultured CD4+ T cells from blood. This receptor was identified in a human donor with COVID-19. The rearrangement links TRBV20-1 to TRBJ1-4, with a possible D match to TRBD1 (6 bases). The CDR3 reads CSAREQGFREKLFF. Here the CDR3 DNA reads TGCAGTGCTAGAGAACAGGGCTTTAGAGAAAAACTGTTTTTT.